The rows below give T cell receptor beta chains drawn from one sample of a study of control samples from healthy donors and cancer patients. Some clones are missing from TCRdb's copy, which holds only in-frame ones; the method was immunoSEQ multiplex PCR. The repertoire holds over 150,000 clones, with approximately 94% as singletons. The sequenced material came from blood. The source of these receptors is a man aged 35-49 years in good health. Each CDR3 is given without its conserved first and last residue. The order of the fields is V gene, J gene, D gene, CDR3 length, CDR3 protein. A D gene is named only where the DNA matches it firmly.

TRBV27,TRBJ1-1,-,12,ASNPSWGNTEAF
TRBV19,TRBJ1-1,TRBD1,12,ASSRTGWNTEAF
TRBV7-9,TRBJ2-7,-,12,ASSLGQVSYEQY
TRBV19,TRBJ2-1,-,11,ASRPGPYNEQF
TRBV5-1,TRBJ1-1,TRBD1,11,ASSTSGTGEAF
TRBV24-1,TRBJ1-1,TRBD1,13,ARDGQGIEDTEAF
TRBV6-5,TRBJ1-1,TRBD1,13,ASSFNQGAGTEAF
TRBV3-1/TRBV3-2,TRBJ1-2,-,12,ASSQAPGRGGYT
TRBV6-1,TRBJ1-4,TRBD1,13,ASSEGTGGFEKLF
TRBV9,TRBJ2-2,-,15,ASSVDVDSLNTGELF
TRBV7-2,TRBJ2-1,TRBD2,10,ASSRTRNEQF